This TCR beta chain was identified in a study of T-cell memory formation after mild COVID-19. Study as a whole: The TCR clusters were mostly specific to one donor.

TCRdb re-analysed the 5' RACE reads in MiXCR, keeping a single row per CDR3 protein. The sample yields about 170,000 distinct CDR3 sequences, around 13% seen once. There are a few counts of this clonotype. Between the trimmed V and J ends, which lost 4 bases and 0 bases, there was a span of 7 bases. This CDR3 contains 15 residues. CDR1 is SEHNR, CDR2 FQNEAQ, per germline (reference sequence). The sample comprised PBMCs or a T cell subset sorted from them (not recorded which). The TCR sequence derives from a man aged 18-30 years who had mild COVID-19 (a few samples of this study predate the infection). Cell type and time point are not known. V and J are TRBV7-9 and TRBJ2-6; perhaps TRBD1 as D (6 bases). CDR3 nucleotides: TGTGCCAGCAGCTACAGGGTCTCTGGGGCCAACGTCCTGACTTTC. It is translated as CASSYRVSGANVLTF.